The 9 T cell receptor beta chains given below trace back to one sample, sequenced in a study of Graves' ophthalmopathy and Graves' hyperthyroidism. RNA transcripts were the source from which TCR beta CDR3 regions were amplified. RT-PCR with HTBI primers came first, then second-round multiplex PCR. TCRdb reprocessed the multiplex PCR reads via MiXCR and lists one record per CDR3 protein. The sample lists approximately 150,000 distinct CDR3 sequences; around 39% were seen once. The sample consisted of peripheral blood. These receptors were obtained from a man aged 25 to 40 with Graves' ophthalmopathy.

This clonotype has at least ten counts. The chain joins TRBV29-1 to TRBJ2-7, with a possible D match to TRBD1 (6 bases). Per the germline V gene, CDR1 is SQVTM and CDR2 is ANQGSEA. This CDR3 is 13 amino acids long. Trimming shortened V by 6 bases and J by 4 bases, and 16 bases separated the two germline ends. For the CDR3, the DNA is TGCAGCGTCCCAGGGGATTCCGGGTACGAGCAGTACTTC. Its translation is CSVPGDSGYEQYF.

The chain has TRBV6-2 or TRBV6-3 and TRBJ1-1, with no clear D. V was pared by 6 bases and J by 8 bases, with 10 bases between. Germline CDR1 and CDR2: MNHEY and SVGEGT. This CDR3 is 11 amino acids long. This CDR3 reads CASSRNGEAFF. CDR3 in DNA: TGTGCCAGCAGCCGAAACGGGGAAGCTTTCTTT.

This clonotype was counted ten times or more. DNA for the CDR3: TGTGCCAGTAGTATGGGGGATACGAACACTGAAGCTTTCTTT. Translated: CASSMGDTNTEAFF. The chain combines TRBV19 with TRBJ1-1, with D maybe TRBD1 (5 bases). V was clipped by 3 bases and J by 1 base, with 9 bases between them. The CDR3 has 14 residues. Germline CDR1 is LNHDA and CDR2 is SQIVND (reference sequence).

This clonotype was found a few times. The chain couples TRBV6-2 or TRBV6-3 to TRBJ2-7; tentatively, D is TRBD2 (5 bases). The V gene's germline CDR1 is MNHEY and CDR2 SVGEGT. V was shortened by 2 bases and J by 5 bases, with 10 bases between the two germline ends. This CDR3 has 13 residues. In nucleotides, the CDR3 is TGTGCCAGCAGTTACGAGGGTGCCCACGAGCAGTACTTC. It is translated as CASSYEGAHEQYF.

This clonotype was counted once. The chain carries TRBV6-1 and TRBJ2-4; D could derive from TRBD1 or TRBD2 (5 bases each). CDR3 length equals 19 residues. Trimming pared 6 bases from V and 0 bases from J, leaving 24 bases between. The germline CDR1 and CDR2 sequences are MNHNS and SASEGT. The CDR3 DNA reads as TGTGCCAGCAGCCTAGACGGGGCGGATGCTAAGCTAGCCAAAAACATTCAGTACTTC. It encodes CASSLDGADAKLAKNIQYF.

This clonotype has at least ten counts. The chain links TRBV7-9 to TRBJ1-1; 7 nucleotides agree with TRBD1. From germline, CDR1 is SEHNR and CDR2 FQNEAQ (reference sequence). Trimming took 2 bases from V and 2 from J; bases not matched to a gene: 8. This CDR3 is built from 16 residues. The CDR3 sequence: CASSLSYRGVNTEAFF. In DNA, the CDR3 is TGTGCCAGCAGCTTATCGTACAGGGGCGTAAACACTGAAGCTTTCTTT.

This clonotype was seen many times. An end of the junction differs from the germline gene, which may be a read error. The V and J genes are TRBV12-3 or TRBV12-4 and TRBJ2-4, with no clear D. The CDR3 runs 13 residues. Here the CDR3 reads CASSLGDGPIQNF. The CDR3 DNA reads TGTGCCAGCAGCCTCGGTGATGGCCCGATACAGAACTTC.

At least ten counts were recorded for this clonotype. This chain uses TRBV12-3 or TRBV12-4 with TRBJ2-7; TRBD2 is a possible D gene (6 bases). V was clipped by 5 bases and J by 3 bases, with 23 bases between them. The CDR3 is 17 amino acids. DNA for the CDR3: TGTGCCAGCAGTCCGGGAACTCTGTATGTGCGGGGCTACGAGCAGTACTTC. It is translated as CASSPGTLYVRGYEQYF.

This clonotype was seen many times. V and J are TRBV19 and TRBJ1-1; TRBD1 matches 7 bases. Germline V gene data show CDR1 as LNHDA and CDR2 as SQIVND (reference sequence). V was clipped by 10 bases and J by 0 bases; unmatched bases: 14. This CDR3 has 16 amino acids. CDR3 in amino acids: CATSTGRGLMNTEAFF. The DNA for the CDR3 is TGTGCCACCTCAACCGGGAGGGGGCTAATGAACACTGAAGCTTTCTTT.